The 18 T cell receptor beta chains presented below share a single source sample, sequenced in a study of T cells after yellow fever vaccination. Each CDR3 protein is one row after TCRdb ran MiXCR on the 5' RACE reads. The table includes fewer than 450,000 distinct CDR3 sequences, approximately 8% detected once. The sequencing here drew on PBMCs, taken more than 35 days after the first yellow fever vaccination. The receptor set was obtained from a man aged 18 to 29 who received the YFV17D yellow fever vaccine.

In this sample, this clonotype turned up a few times. The CDR3 loop is CATSAEDRANTGELFF. The CDR3 nucleotides read TGTGCCACCAGTGCCGAGGACAGGGCGAACACCGGGGAGCTGTTTTTT. The V gene is TRBV24-1, the J gene TRBJ2-2, with 8 positions matching TRBD1. Trimming cost V 5 bases and J 0 bases; bases outside gene matches: 4. CDR1 and CDR2 from the germline V gene are KGHDR and SFDVKD. This CDR3 contains 16 residues.

The chain carries TRBV7-3 and TRBJ2-3; D might be TRBD1 or TRBD2, each matching 5 bases. This CDR3 spans 14 amino acids. Germline V gives CDR1 SGHTA, CDR2 FQGTGA. Deletions cut 4 bases from V and 6 bases from J, with 14 bases between. The DNA for the CDR3 is TGTGCCAGCAGCTCCCGCCCAGGGACGGATACGCAGTATTTT. This codes for CASSSRPGTDTQYF.

The rearrangement links TRBV12-3 or TRBV12-4 to TRBJ1-6; D not certain. Trimming left V 4 bases short and J 9 bases short, with 13 bases between. The CDR3 runs 14 residues. Here the CDR3 DNA reads TGTGCCAGCAGTTCCTTAGTTGAGTTTTCACCCCTCCACTTT. It yields the protein CASSSLVEFSPLHF.

In its sample, this clonotype was seen a few times. The chain has TRBV12-3 or TRBV12-4 and TRBJ2-5, with D unresolved. Between the trimmed V and J ends, which lost 0 bases and 3 bases, there was a span of 8 bases. The CDR3 extends over 14 amino acids. DNA for the CDR3: TGTGCCAGCAGTTTAGCGGTACTGAAAGAGACCCAGTACTTC. Encoded protein: CASSLAVLKETQYF.

This clonotype was observed a few times. This chain uses TRBV20-1 with TRBJ1-6, with D possibly being TRBD1 (5 bases). From germline, CDR1 is DFQATT and CDR2 SNEGSKA (reference sequence). The ends were cut back, 4 bases at V and 0 bases at J, with 7 bases in the middle. The CDR3 sequence is 14 residues long. CDR3 in DNA: TGCAGTGCTAAGGGGTCCTCCTATAATTCACCCCTCCACTTT. Translated: CSAKGSSYNSPLHF.

The rearrangement uses TRBV5-6 and TRBJ1-5; a possible D gene is TRBD1 (5 bases). CDR3 length: 14 amino acids. V lost 4 bases and J 2 bases, leaving 10 bases between the germline ends. Germline lookup yields CDR1 SGHDT and CDR2 YYEEEE. The CDR3 nucleotides read TGTGCCAGCAGCGGAGGGGTGCGCAATCAGCCCCAGCATTTT. This encodes CASSGGVRNQPQHF. The full variable domain, with the rest looked up from reference TRBV5-6 and TRBJ1-5, is DAGVTQSPTHLIKTRGQQVTLRCSPKSGHDTVSWYQQALGQGPQFIFQYYEEEERQRGNFPDRFSGHQFPNYSSELNVNALLLGDSALYLCASSGGVRNQPQHFGDGTRLSIL.

This clonotype was recorded many times. This chain joins TRBV10-3 and TRBJ1-2; tentative D call: TRBD1 (6 bases). Germline CDR1 and CDR2: ENHRY and SYGVKD. Trimming shortened V by 0 bases and J by 4 bases, and 9 bases separated the two germline ends. The CDR3 is made up of 14 amino acids. This CDR3 reads CAISESEGGYGYTF. The DNA of the CDR3 is TGTGCCATCAGTGAGTCGGAGGGGGGCTATGGCTACACCTTC.

This clonotype was recorded at least ten times. V usage is TRBV19 and J usage is TRBJ1-2; D is undetermined. This CDR3 spans 12 amino acids. V was cut by 5 bases and J by 4 bases, with 8 bases left in between. Germline values: CDR1 LNHDA, CDR2 SQIVND (reference sequence). The CDR3 coding sequence is TGTGCCAGTAGTTTCGGTGTCTATGGCTACACCTTC. Translating it yields CASSFGVYGYTF.

The chain employs TRBV15 and TRBJ2-5, with D perhaps matching TRBD1 (6 bases). The CDR3 spans 16 residues. Per germline, CDR1 LNHNV and CDR2 YYDKDF (reference sequence). V gave up 2 bases and J gave up 1 base, with 14 bases separating them. The CDR3 loop is CATSRRTGSPQETQYF. CDR3 DNA: TGTGCCACCAGCAGACGTACAGGGAGTCCCCAAGAGACCCAGTACTTC.

This clonotype came up a few times. V gene TRBV20-1 combines with J gene TRBJ1-2; D is undetermined. This CDR3 comprises 11 residues. CDR1 DFQATT and CDR2 SNEGSKA come from the germline V gene (reference sequence). V was pared by 3 bases and J by 5 bases, with 7 bases between. CDR3: CSASIRYGYTF. The CDR3 bases are TGCAGTGCTAGTATCCGTTATGGCTACACCTTC.

The CDR3 DNA reads as TGCGCCAGCAGCCAAACCGCCGGGGCGGGCTACGAGCAGTACTTC. The encoded protein is CASSQTAGAGYEQYF. The V and J genes are TRBV4-1 and TRBJ2-7, with D possibly called TRBD1 or TRBD2 (5 bases each). Germline CDR1 reads MGHRA; CDR2 reads YSYEKL. The CDR3 is made up of 15 amino acids. The germline V and J ends were trimmed by 2 bases and 3 bases, with 14 bases remaining between them.

The chain is built from TRBV5-4 and TRBJ2-3; TRBD1 matches at 8 bases. The CDR3 is 15 residues long. CDR1 SGHNT and CDR2 YYREEE come from the germline V gene (reference sequence). V lost 4 bases and J lost 0; bases outside the gene matches: 4. CDR3 in DNA: TGTGCCAGCAGCGGGGACAGGTACAGCACAGATACGCAGTATTTT. Amino acid sequence: CASSGDRYSTDTQYF.

The sample holds a few counts of this clonotype. The V and J genes are TRBV19 and TRBJ2-3; the match to TRBD2 covers 8 bases. The V segment lost 7 bases and the J segment 2 bases; nucleotides outside the gene matches: 11. The CDR3 extends over 16 amino acids. Germline CDR1 reads LNHDA; CDR2 reads SQIVND (reference sequence). CDR3 sequence (DNA): TGTGCCAGTACCCCGGGGGGGAGGGGATACACAGATACGCAGTATTTT. This encodes CASTPGGRGYTDTQYF.

This clonotype was observed many times. V gene TRBV7-9 combines with J gene TRBJ1-2; no clear D gene. The CDR3 has 12 residues. The V gene lost 5 bases and the J gene lost 5 bases, with 9 bases spanning the gap. Per the germline V gene, CDR1 is SEHNR and CDR2 is FQNEAQ (reference sequence). Written as DNA, the CDR3 is TGTGCCAGCAGCCCGGACCCTTATGGCTACACCTTC. Amino acids: CASSPDPYGYTF.

This clonotype came up many times. This chain uses TRBV7-2 with TRBJ2-3, with D maybe TRBD2 (6 bases). This CDR3 has 13 residues. The V and J ends lost 5 bases and 4 bases respectively, with 10 bases between them. Germline CDR1 is SGHTA and CDR2 is FQGNSA. The DNA for the CDR3 is TGTGCCAGCAGCGTCGGAGGGGCAGATACGCAGTATTTT. Translating it yields CASSVGGADTQYF. Full variable domain (missing parts from reference TRBV7-2 and TRBJ2-3): GAGVSQSPSNKVTEKGKDVELRCDPISGHTALYWYRQSLGQGLEFLIYFQGNSAPDKSGLPSDRFSAERTGGSVSTLTIQRTQQEDSAVYLCASSVGGADTQYFGPGTRLTVL.

This clonotype was detected a few times. The chain joins TRBV5-4 to TRBJ2-7; possible D gene TRBD1, 6 bases. Trimming shortened V by 5 bases and J by 3 bases, and 15 bases separated the two germline ends. Germline lookup yields CDR1 SGHNT and CDR2 YYREEE (reference sequence). The CDR3 runs 14 residues. CDR3 loop: CASSSTGTIYEQYF. As DNA, the CDR3 is TGTGCCAGCAGTTCTACCGGGACAATCTACGAGCAGTACTTC.

This clonotype was detected only a few times. The J gene is TRBJ2-2, the V gene TRBV5-4; D possibly corresponds to TRBD2 (7 bases). The V and J ends lost 4 bases and 1 base respectively, with 14 bases between them. CDR1 and CDR2 from the germline V gene are SGHNT and YYREEE (reference sequence). The CDR3 covers 16 residues. Here the CDR3 DNA reads TGTGCCAGCAGCCGGGGGCTAGCGGTGAACACCGGGGAGCTGTTTTTT. It encodes CASSRGLAVNTGELFF.

This clonotype was counted between two and nine times. The rearrangement joins TRBV4-3 to TRBJ2-2; 8 bases line up with TRBD1. This CDR3 has 18 residues. In germline, CDR1 is LGHNA, CDR2 YSLEER. J lost 7 bases, V lost 0 bases, and 13 bases had no gene match. This chain's CDR3 is CASSQETLQGEWGGELFF. For the CDR3, the DNA is TGCGCCAGCAGCCAAGAGACCCTACAGGGGGAGTGGGGCGGGGAGCTGTTTTTT.